This T cell receptor (beta chain) appears in the sequencing data of a study of blood T cell repertoires in COVID-19. Study details: The United States, Italy and Spain provided the acute and convalescent COVID-19 samples. Sources were T cells, B-cell-depleted T cells, or PBMCs; the material itself was cDNA or gDNA.

The CDR3 sequence is 13 residues long. Germline CDR1 is MNHEY and CDR2 is SVGEGT. The V gene lost 5 bases and the J gene lost 8 bases, with 14 bases spanning the gap. In the authors' methods: Reference gene primer amplification yielded estimated nucleated cell counts. Method: immunoSEQ multiplex PCR; TCRdb's copy keeps in-frame clones and lacks some. That table gives V, J and clone size, and the DNA gave D and trimming. The sample includes tens of thousands of clones, 75% to 90% of them seen just once. Sequencing input: peripheral blood. The V gene is TRBV6-2 or TRBV6-3, the J gene TRBJ2-3; tentatively, D is TRBD1 (5 bases). The clonotype was recovered from a human donor with active COVID-19. The donor label of this sample is uncertain. The CDR3 loop reads CASSDGAMATQYF. The CDR3 bases are TGTGCCAGCAGTGATGGGGCAATGGCTACGCAGTATTTT.